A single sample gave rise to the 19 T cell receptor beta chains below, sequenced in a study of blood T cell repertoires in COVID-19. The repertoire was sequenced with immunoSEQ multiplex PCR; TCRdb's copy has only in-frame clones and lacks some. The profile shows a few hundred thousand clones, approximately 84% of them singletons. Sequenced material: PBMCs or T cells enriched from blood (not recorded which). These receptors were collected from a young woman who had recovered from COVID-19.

The CDR3 region has the DNA TGCGCCAGCAGCCCCGAGAGCGGGGACAACTCCTACGAGCAGTACTTC. Protein: CASSPESGDNSYEQYF. This chain uses TRBV5-1 with TRBJ2-7; TRBD2 might be the D (7 bases). V lost 4 bases to trimming and J lost 0 bases, with 17 bases between them. In germline, CDR1 is SGHRS, CDR2 YFSETQ. The CDR3 length is 16 residues.

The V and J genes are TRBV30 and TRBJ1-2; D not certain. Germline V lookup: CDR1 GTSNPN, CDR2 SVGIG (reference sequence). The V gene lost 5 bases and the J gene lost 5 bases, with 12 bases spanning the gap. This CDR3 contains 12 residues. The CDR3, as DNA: TGTGCCTGGGGCCGACCCAGGTATGGCTACACCTTC. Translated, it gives CAWGRPRYGYTF.

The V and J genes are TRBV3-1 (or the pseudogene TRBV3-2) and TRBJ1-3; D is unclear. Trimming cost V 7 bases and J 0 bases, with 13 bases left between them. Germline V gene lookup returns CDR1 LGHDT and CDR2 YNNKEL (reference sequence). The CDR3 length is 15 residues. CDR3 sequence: CASKKGGSSGNTIYF. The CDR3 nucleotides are TGTGCCAGCAAAAAAGGAGGGAGCTCTGGAAACACCATATATTTT.

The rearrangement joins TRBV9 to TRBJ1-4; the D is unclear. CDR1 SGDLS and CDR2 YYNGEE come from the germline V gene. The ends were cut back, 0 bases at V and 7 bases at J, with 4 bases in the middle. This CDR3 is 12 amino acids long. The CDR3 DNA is TGTGCCAGCAGCGTAGTCGGTGAAAAACTGTTTTTT. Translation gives CASSVVGEKLFF.

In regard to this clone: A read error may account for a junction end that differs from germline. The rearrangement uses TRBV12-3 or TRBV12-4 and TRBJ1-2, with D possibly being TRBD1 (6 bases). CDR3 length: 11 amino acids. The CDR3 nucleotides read TGTGCCAGCAGTTGGGGGCGGGCGCGACACTTC. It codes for CASSWGRARHF.

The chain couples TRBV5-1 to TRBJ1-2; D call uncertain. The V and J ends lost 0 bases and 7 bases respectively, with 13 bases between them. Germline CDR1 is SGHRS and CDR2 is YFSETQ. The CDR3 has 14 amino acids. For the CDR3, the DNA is TGCGCCAGCAGCTTGGACAGCTCCATGGGTGGCTACACCTTC. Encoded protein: CASSLDSSMGGYTF.

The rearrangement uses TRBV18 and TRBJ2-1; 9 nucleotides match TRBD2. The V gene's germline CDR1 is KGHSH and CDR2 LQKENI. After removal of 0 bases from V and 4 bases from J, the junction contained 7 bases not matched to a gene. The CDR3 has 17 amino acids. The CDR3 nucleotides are TGTGCCAGCTCACCACCGTGGGCTAGCGGGGCATACAATGAGCAGTTCTTC. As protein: CASSPPWASGAYNEQFF.

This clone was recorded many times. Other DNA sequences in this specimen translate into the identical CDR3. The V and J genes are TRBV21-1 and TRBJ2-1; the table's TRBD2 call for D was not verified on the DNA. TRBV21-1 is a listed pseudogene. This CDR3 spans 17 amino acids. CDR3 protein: CASSKGISGDSYNEQFF. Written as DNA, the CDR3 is TGTGCCAGCAGCAAAGGCATTAGCGGGGACTCCTACAATGAGCAGTTCTTC.

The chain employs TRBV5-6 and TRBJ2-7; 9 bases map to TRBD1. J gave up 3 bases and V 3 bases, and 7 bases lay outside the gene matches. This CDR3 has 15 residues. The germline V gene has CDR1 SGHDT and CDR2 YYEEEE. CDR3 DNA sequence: TGTGCCAGCAGCTCATATCCGGGACAGGGCTACGAGCAGTACTTC. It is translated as CASSSYPGQGYEQYF. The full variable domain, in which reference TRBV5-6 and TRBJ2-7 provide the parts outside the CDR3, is DAGVTQSPTHLIKTRGQQVTLRCSPKSGHDTVSWYQQALGQGPQFIFQYYEEEERQRGNFPDRFSGHQFPNYSSELNVNALLLGDSALYLCASSSYPGQGYEQYFGPGTRLTVT.

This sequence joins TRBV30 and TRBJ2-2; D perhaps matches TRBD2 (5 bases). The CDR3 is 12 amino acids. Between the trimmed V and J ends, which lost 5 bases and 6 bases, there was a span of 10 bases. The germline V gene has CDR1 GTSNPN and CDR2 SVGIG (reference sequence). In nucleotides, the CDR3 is TGTGCCTGGGGGCGGACTCCCGGGGAGCTGTTTTTT. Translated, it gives CAWGRTPGELFF.

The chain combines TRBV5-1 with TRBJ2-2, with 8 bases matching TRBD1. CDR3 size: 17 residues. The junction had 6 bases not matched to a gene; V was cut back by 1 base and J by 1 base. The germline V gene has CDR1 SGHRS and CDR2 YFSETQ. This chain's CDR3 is CASSLTQGAGNTGELFF. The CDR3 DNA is TGCGCCAGCAGCTTGACCCAGGGGGCGGGGAACACCGGGGAGCTGTTTTTT.

The CDR3: CSVEDRRANEKLFF. Here the CDR3 DNA reads TGCAGCGTTGAAGATCGGAGGGCTAATGAAAAACTGTTTTTT. The chain employs TRBV29-1 and TRBJ1-4; D gene ambiguous. The length of the CDR3 is 14 residues. Looked up from germline, CDR1 is SQVTM and CDR2 is ANQGSEA. The V end lost 0 bases, the J end lost 3 bases, and 8 bases lay between the germline ends.

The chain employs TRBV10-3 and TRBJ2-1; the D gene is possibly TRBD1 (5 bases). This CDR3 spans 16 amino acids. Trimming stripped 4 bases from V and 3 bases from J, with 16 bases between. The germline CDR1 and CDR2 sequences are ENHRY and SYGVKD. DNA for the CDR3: TGTGCCATCAGTGTGGGGCAGCCAGGTGGCTACAATGAGCAGTTCTTC. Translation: CAISVGQPGGYNEQFF.

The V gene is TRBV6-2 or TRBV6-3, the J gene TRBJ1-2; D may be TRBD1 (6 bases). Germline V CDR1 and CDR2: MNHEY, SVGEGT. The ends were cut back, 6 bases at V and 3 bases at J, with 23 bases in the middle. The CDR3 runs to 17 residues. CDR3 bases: TGTGCCAGCAGCCCATTCCCGGACAGTACGAGGTACTATGGCTACACCTTC. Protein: CASSPFPDSTRYYGYTF.

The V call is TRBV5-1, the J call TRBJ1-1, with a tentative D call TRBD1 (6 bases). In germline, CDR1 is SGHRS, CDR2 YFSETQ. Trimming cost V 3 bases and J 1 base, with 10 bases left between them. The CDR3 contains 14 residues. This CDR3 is CASSSGTSNTEAFF. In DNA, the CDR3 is TGCGCCAGCAGCTCCGGGACATCGAACACTGAAGCTTTCTTT.

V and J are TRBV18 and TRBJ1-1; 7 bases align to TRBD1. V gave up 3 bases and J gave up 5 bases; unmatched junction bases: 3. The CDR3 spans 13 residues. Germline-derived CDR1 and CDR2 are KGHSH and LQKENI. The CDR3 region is CASSPTGMTEAFF. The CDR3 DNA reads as TGTGCCAGCTCACCGACAGGGATGACTGAAGCTTTCTTT. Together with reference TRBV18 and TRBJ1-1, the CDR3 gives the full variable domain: NAGVMQNPRHLVRRRGQEARLRCSPMKGHSHVYWYRQLPEEGLKFMVYLQKENIIDESGMPKERFSAEFPKEGPSILRIQQVVRGDSAAYFCASSPTGMTEAFFGQGTRLTVV.

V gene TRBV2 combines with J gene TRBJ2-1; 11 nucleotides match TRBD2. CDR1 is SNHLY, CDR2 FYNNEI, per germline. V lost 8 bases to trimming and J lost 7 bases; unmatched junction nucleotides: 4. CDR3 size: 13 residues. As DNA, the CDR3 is TGTGCCAGCGGCTTAGCGGGGGGGAATGAGCAGTTCTTC. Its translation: CASGLAGGNEQFF.

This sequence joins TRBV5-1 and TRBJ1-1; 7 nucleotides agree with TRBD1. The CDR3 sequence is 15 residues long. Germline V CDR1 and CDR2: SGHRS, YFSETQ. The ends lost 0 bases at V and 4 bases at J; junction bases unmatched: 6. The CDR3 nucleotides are TGCGCCAGCAGCTTGGGACAGGGAGTGGGCACTGAAGCTTTCTTT. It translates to CASSLGQGVGTEAFF.

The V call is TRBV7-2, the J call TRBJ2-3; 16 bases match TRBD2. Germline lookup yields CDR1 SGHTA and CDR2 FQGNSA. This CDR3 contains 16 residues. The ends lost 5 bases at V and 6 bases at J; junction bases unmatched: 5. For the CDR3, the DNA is TGTGCCAGCAGCCCGGGACTAGCGGGGGGGATGGATACGCAGTATTTT. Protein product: CASSPGLAGGMDTQYF.